This TCR beta chain comes out of a study of beta chain features in type 1 diabetes. Study-level points and caveats: Researchers caution that PCR might favor shorter templates, equally among patients and controls.

V was pared by 4 bases and J by 7 bases, with 4 bases of the junction left unmatched. This CDR3 is built from 13 residues. CDR1 SGHTA and CDR2 FQGNSA come from the germline V gene. Investigators reverse transcribed all isolated RNA, so they sequenced expressed TCRB transcripts. Profiling relied on immunoSEQ multiplex PCR, and the TCRdb table lists in-frame clones only, not all of them. The sample includes about 150,000 clones, roughly 53% of them seen just once. Regarding this clone: The antigen remains unidentified.

The specimen sequenced was Tregs from blood. V and J are TRBV7-2 and TRBJ1-5; 7 bases are shared with TRBD1. This TCR was recovered from a man aged 18 to 30 in good health. The CDR3 DNA is TGTGCCAGCAGCTCCGACAGGGAACAGCCCCAGCATTTT. Translation gives CASSSDREQPQHF. Based on the CDR3 plus reference TRBV7-2 and TRBJ1-5, the full variable domain is GAGVSQSPSNKVTEKGKDVELRCDPISGHTALYWYRQSLGQGLEFLIYFQGNSAPDKSGLPSDRFSAERTGGSVSTLTIQRTQQEDSAVYLCASSSDREQPQHFGDGTRLSIL.